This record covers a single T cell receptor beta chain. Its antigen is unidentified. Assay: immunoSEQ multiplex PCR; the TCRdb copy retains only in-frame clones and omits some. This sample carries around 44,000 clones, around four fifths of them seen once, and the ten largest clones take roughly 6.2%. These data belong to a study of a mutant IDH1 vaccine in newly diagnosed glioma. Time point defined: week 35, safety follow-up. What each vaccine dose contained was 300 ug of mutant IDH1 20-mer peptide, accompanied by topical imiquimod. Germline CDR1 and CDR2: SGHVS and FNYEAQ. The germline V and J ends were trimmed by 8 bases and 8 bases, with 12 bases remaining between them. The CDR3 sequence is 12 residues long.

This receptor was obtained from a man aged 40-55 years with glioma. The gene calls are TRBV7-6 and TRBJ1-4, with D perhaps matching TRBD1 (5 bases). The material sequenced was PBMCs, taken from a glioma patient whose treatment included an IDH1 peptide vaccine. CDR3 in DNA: TGTGCCAGCGGCAGGGAGGGGGAAAAACTGTTTTTT. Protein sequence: CASGREGEKLFF.